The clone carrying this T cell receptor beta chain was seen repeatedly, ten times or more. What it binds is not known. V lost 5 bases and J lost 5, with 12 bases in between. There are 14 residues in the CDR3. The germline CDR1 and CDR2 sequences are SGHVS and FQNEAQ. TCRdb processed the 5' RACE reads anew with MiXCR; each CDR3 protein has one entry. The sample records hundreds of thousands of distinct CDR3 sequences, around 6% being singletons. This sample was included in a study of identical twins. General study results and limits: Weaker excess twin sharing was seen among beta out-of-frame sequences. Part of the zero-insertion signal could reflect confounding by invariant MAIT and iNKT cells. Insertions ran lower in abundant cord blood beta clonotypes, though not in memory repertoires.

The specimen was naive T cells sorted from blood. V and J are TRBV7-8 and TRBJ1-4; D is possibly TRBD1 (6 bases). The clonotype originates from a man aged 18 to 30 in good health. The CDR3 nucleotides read TGTGCCAGCAGCCTCGGGACACAAAATGAAAAACTGTTTTTT. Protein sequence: CASSLGTQNEKLFF. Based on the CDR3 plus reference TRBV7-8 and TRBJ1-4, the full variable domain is GAGVSQSPRYKVAKRGQDVALRCDPISGHVSLFWYQQALGQGPEFLTYFQNEAQLDKSGLPSDRFFAERPEGSVSTLKIQRTQQEDSAVYLCASSLGTQNEKLFFGSGTQLSVL.